This TCR beta chain was found in a study of control samples from healthy donors and cancer patients. Measured with immunoSEQ multiplex PCR; TCRdb has only the in-frame clones, and not every one. Among about 86,000 clones listed, roughly nine tenths were seen once. The V end lost 3 bases, the J end lost 5 bases, and 10 bases lay between the germline ends. The CDR3 spans 12 residues. CDR1 and CDR2 from the germline V gene are DFQATT and SNEGSKA (reference sequence). The chain couples TRBV20-1 to TRBJ1-2; D not resolved. The sequence was obtained from a woman aged 45-65 years with colorectal cancer. Input material: PBMCs. The CDR3 region is CSASYRAYGYTF. In DNA form, the CDR3 reads TGCAGTGCTAGTTACAGAGCGTATGGCTACACCTTC.